This T cell receptor (beta chain) was found in a study of blood T cell repertoires in COVID-19. At the level of the study: Material from acute and convalescent COVID-19 was sourced from the United States, Italy and Spain.

Measured with immunoSEQ multiplex PCR; TCRdb has only the in-frame clones, and not every one. The sample records 280,000 or so clones, 70% to 90% being singletons. Across about two dozen US areas, participants ranged in age from 18 to 89 years. The CDR3 runs to 15 residues. V shed 6 bases, J shed 0 bases, and the junction held 1 base outside the gene matches. Per germline, CDR1 MNHEY and CDR2 SMNVEV (reference sequence). The gene calls are TRBV27 and TRBJ2-1, with 11 positions matching TRBD2. The sample comprised PBMCs or T cells enriched from blood (not recorded which). The TCR sequence derives from a man aged 25 to 40 who had recovered from COVID-19. CDR3 amino acids: CASRLAGDSYNEQFF. CDR3 in DNA: TGTGCCAGCAGACTAGCGGGGGACTCCTACAATGAGCAGTTCTTC.